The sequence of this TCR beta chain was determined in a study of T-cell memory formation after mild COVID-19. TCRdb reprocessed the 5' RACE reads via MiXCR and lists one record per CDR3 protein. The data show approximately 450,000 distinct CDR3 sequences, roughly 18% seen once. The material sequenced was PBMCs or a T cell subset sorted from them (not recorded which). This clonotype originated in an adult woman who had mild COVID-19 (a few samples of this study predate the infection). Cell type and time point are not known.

CDR3 protein: CASSYRVRSRQEQFF. In DNA form, the CDR3 reads TGTGCCAGCAGTTATAGGGTCCGGTCGAGGCAGGAGCAGTTCTTC. This chain uses TRBV6-5 with TRBJ2-1; D gene ambiguous. Trimming removed 3 bases at V and 10 bases at J, with 19 bases between. This CDR3 contains 15 residues. Germline V gene data show CDR1 as MNHEY and CDR2 as SVGAGI.